The present entry profiles one T cell receptor (beta chain) with its context. This clone was seen just once. This clone's antigen is unknown. Qualities for individual bases were not recorded, and no much larger clone is one base off. In total, approximately 690 healthy bone marrow donors made up the cohort. At the time of sampling, all cohort members were nominally healthy, though unrecorded immune exposures were likely present. The donor tested CMV seronegative and was one of the 352 seronegative cohort members. Each donor provided a peripheral blood sample, and peripheral blood mononuclear cells were used for TCR beta sequencing. Genomic DNA extraction from the blood cell samples was performed with the Qiagen DNeasy Blood Extraction Kit. Spanning cysteine to phenylalanine, the CDR3 consists of 15 amino acids. Only the CDR3 part of the read is kept: 45 bases, read in frame from the first base. CDR1 and CDR2 were assigned from the germline V gene (reference sequence) as MNHEY and SMNVEV. The germline ends are 17 bases apart after V is trimmed by 3 bases and J by 5 bases.

This sample is part of a study of cytomegalovirus exposure and HLA in healthy donors (dated by TCRdb to about 2017). About the full investigation: In an earlier analysis of roughly 590 of the donors, 276 Gb of sequence data and 117 million unique TCR beta sequences from about 179 million T cells were reported. Roughly 310 gigabases of sequencing data and 78 million or so unique TCR sequences were included in an early release covering roughly 600 HLA-typed donors. The genetic ancestry cluster associated with self-reported Caucasian donors included 81% of the 300 to 400 genotyped donors. The study was designed to test whether signatures of past pathogen exposure could be identified by cataloging public T cell receptors. The study used immunosequencing to profile the T cell repertoires of approximately 630 subjects and linked those repertoires to cytomegalovirus serostatus. A separate validation cohort of about 110 different subjects was used in addition to the approximately 610-subject first cohort. The study combined high-throughput TCR immunosequencing, statistical association of individual TCRs with disease status, and machine learning to predict cytomegalovirus infection status. A later analysis re-analyzed previously published TCR beta repertoires from approximately 670 donors and added high-resolution HLA genotyping to study TCR occurrence patterns. In the later analysis, no new phenotypic data were used to find candidate immune exposures; instead, reliance was placed on TCR beta sequences and their occurrence across donors. An earlier analysis of 500 to 750 of the donors applied high-throughput TCR beta sequencing to assess whether each TCR beta V gene segment acted as functional or pseudogenic. Donor age, sex, ethnicity and CMV serostatus were compiled together with the repertoire data. A later genetic analysis used genome-wide SNP genotypes for about three fifths of the 666 donors, treating that subset as a discovery cohort. All discovery cohort repertoires had been generated on a single sequencing platform. Both class I and class II loci were covered by HLA typing, at four-digit resolution. Typing coverage differed by locus: A, B, C, DRB1 and DQB1 were typed in roughly 620-630 donors, DQA1 in 500 to 550, DPA1 in 600 to 610, and DPB1 in 450 to 490. Because of strong linkage in the cohort, roughly five DR-DQ haplotypes were treated as single units for association and clustering. On average, 235,054 unique TCR beta nucleotide sequences were sequenced per donor among 398 genotyped donors of the cohort, with roughly 19% of those sequences being non-productive.

Library generation was performed with the immunoSEQ multiplex PCR assay. For the multiplex PCR, a mixture combining 60 forward primers for TCR Vbeta segments and 13 reverse primers for TCR Jbeta segments was used. Amplification of the CDR3 region of rearranged TCR beta genes was performed with a multiplex PCR assay on genomic DNA. Amplified TCR beta libraries were sequenced as 87-base-pair reads on the Illumina HiSeq System. In the authors' own workflow: A later analysis counted about 82 million unique TCR beta chains across the 666 repertoires, and 9.5 million to 11 million of these chains were shared by at least two donors. Raw reads were error-corrected and collapsed into unique sequences with a nearest-neighbor algorithm that merged closely related sequences to remove PCR and sequencing errors. Alignment of CDR3 sequences to IMGT reference sequences was used to assign V, D and J gene segments. For a sequence to be retained, a match of at least six nucleotides to both a V gene segment and a J gene segment was required. A rearrangement was called productive if the CDR3 had no stop codons and remained in frame with V and J, and every other rearrangement was called non-productive. CDR3 was defined according to IMGT convention as the region running from the second conserved V-encoded cysteine to the conserved J-encoded phenylalanine. Sequences without an unambiguous match to a single V gene segment were excluded from the earlier analysis of approximately 600 of the donors. An earlier analysis of approximately 590 of the donors classified V segments as functional when productive rearrangements were above 56.7% and as segregating when the standard deviation between donors was above 5%. To diagnose cytomegalovirus status from the catalog of TCR beta chain sequences, a statistical classification framework was built. In a later analysis, V and J genes were assigned by comparing TCR nucleotide sequences against IMGT/GENE-DB human TR gene sequences. A later analysis assigned CDR3 sequences and most-parsimonious VDJ recombination scenarios with the TCRdist pipeline. A later analysis defined each TCR beta chain by its CDR3 amino acid sequence plus V-gene family, and excluded reads lacking a unique V-gene family. In a later analysis, approximately 640 highly shared, low-generation-probability nucleotide sequences were removed to address suspected cross-contamination and a sequencing artifact. In a later analysis, a clonal expansion index for each public chain was calculated from normalized within-repertoire ranks of inferred template counts. Generation probabilities in a later analysis came from a VDJ recombination model fitted to out-of-frame rearrangements, and those results were checked against IGoR. In a later analysis, TCR-TCR, TCR-HLA and TCR-CMV co-occurrence was scored with hypergeometric tests, and a repertoire-size bias correction was applied to TCR pairs. In a later analysis, false discovery rates were estimated by permuting HLA or CMV assignments 20 times. In a later analysis, co-occurring TCRs were grouped with DBSCAN, and TCRdist sequence similarity was added when clustering was performed within HLA-allele-positive subsets. For co-occurrence clustering, repertoires with fewer than 30,000 or more than 120,000 public chains were excluded, along with five or six repertoires with anomalous nucleotide sharing. TCRdb mirrors the immuneACCESS table, restricted to in-frame sequences. Some clones are absent from its copies; in checked studies, under half trace to an unresolved V gene, and the reason for the others is unknown. That table supplies the V and J calls and clone size; D and trimming were determined from the DNA. Here the sample has 150,000 to 170,000 clones; approximately 69% occur a single time. The ten most abundant clones make up under 2.5% of the sample.

Results the study describes overall, beyond this receptor: The presence/absence analyses assumed that sequencing depth was roughly uniform across donors, and that assumption may not be true. The classifier was reported to diagnose cytomegalovirus status with high specificity and sensitivity in both the original cohort and the validation cohort. In a later analysis, most CMV-associated TCR beta chains were found to appear HLA-restricted, with HLA associations seemingly driven largely by CMV exposure. The study gave a list of about 160 TCR beta chains associated with cytomegalovirus. An association between a missense DCLRE1C variant and V-gene and J-gene trimming of TCR beta chains was found in a later genetic analysis and replicated in an independent cohort. Only TCR beta chains were sequenced in this cohort, and the absence of alpha or paired-chain data limited detectable features. Correlated functional status among segregating V segments might reflect linkage disequilibrium, but an unknown experimental factor could not be ruled out. Because the 87-base-pair reads could not distinguish some IMGT-functional V segments, including TRBV6-2 and TRBV6-3, those segments were excluded. When HLA alleles, especially DR and DQ, strongly co-occurred, TCR associations were difficult to assign to individual alleles. A later genetic analysis reported fewer N-insertions in productive TCRs among donors in an Asian-associated ancestry cluster than the roughly 700-donor mean. An earlier analysis of some 590 of the donors showed that most TCR beta V segments appeared in productive rearrangements either about 87% or about 30% of the time, which broadly matched IMGT annotations. About 15 rarely observed V segments, including chromosome 9 orphons, were excluded from the earlier analysis of approximately 600 of the donors because counts were too low. A later analysis found that TCR association rates varied across HLA loci, with DRB1 alleles showing the most associated TCRs and HLA-C alleles the fewest. Across donors, most TCR sequences were observed very rarely, whereas some public TCRs were present in many individuals. HLA typing was unavailable for some donors at each locus, so association tests used only the typed subset. A further reported finding was that TCR beta sequences accurately predicted the HLA-A and HLA-B alleles for most subjects in the first cohort. For the cohort, immune exposure information was limited to CMV serostatus. Several of the top co-occurrence clusters appeared to be linked to parvovirus B19, influenza, CMV and Epstein-Barr virus, according to a later analysis. At a false discovery rate of 0.05, a later analysis linked around 15,000 TCR beta sequences to specific HLA alleles. Three of the identified cytomegalovirus-associated TCR beta chains were confirmed in vitro to be specific for cytomegalovirus antigens. A cluster of highly shared sequence variants was judged likely to be a technical artifact of the sequencing pipeline. Compared with equally common non-associated chains, HLA-associated TCR beta chains in a later analysis were more clonally expanded and had lower generation probabilities. The authors suggested that the approach could potentially be generalized to other disease states and immunological phenotypes.

The chain is encoded by TRBV27 joined to TRBJ2-7; D gene: possibly TRBD2, on 6 matching bases. The clonotype was recovered from a man younger than 45 in good health and CMV-seronegative. Sequencing input: PBMCs. The CDR3 region has the sequence CASSFRPEGSHEQYF. The nucleotides are TGTGCCAGCAGTTTCAGGCCGGAGGGGTCCCACGAGCAGTACTTC.